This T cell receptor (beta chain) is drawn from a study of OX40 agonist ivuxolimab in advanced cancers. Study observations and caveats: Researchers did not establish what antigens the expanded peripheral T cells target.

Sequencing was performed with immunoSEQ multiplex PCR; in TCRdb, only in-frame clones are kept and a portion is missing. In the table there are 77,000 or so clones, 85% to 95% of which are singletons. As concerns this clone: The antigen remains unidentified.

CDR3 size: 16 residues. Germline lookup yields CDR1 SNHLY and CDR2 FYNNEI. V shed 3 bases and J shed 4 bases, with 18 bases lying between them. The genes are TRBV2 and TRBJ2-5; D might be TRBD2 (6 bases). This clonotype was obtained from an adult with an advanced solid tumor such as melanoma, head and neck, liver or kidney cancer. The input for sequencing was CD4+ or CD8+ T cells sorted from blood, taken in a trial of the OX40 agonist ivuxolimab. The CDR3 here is CASSESPGGDIETQYF. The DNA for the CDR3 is TGTGCCAGCAGTGAGAGTCCAGGCGGGGATATAGAGACCCAGTACTTC.